These T cell receptor beta chains were read from a single sample in a study of response to subunit inactivated influenza vaccine. TCRdb independently ran MiXCR on the RT-PCR reads; one entry per CDR3 protein. The data show under 550,000 distinct CDR3 sequences, approximately 6.9% seen once. Sequenced here: PBMCs from blood, sampled 23 months after vaccination. All receptors come from a man between 50 and 75 years old who received an inactivated influenza vaccine. The CDR3 runs from the conserved cysteine through the conserved F or W. Clone size is shown for a subset of rows, as once, few, many or a class of expanded clone.

V gene,clone size,J gene,CDR3 protein
TRBV12-3/TRBV12-4,few,TRBJ2-3,CASSTDPSTDTQYF
TRBV11-3,few,TRBJ2-5,CASSLNLRETQYF
TRBV18,NA,TRBJ2-3,CASSPLAGSDTDTQYF
TRBV7-9,NA,TRBJ1-5,CASSFSGDNQPQHF
TRBV3-1,few,TRBJ2-3,CASSSAGTSGADTQYF
TRBV20-1,many,TRBJ2-1,CSAGTNSLQFF
TRBV5-1,few,TRBJ2-3,CASSTSGDTQYF
TRBV28,many,TRBJ1-4,CASTPVGSVGLFF
TRBV24-1,many,TRBJ2-5,CATSVNRQGGETQYF
TRBV6-6,many,TRBJ1-1,CASSRGATEAFF